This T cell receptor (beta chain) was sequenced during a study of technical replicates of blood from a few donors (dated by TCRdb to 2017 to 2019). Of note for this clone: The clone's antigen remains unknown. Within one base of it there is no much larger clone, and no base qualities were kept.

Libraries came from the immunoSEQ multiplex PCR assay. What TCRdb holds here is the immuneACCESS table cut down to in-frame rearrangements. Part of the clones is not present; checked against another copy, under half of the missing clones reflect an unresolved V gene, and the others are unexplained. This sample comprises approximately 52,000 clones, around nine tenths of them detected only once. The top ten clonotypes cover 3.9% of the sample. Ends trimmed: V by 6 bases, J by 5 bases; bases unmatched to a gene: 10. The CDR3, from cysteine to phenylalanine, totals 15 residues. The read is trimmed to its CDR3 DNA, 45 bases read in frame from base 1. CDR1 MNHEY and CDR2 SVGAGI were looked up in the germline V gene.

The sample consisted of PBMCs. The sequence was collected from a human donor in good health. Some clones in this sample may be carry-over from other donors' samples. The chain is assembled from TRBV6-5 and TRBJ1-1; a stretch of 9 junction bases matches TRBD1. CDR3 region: CASRGEGQGETEAFF. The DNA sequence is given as TGTGCCAGCAGGGGAGAGGGACAGGGAGAAACTGAAGCTTTCTTT.